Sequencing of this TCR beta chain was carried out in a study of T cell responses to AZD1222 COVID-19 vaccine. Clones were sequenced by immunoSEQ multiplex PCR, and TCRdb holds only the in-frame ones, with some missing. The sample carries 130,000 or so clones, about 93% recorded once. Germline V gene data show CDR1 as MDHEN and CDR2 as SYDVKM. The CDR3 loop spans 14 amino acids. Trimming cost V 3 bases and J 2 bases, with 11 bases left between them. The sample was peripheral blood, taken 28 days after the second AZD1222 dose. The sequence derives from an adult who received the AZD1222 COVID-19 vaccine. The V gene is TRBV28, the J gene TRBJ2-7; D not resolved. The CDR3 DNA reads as TGTGCCAGCAGTTTCTACACCCAGACCTACGAGCAGTACTTC. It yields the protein CASSFYTQTYEQYF.